Detailed here is one T cell receptor (beta chain). What it binds is unknown. Trimming took 6 bases from V and 6 from J; bases not matched to a gene: 17. This CDR3 has 16 residues. The germline V gene encodes CDR1 SNHLY and CDR2 FYNNEI. The data originate from a study of T cell responses to AZD1222 COVID-19 vaccine. Overall study results and limits: Repertoire sampling happened only post peak T cell response.

This table comes from immunoSEQ multiplex PCR, and its TCRdb copy is limited to in-frame clones, with some not included. The sample carries approximately 120,000 clones, approximately 86% recorded once. Sequences were derived from peripheral blood, sampled on day 0 of MenACWY control vaccination. The J gene is TRBJ2-7, the V gene TRBV2, with 7 bases fitting TRBD2. The TCR sequence derives from an adult in good health. The CDR3 sequence: CASSPQASSRLAEQYF. As DNA, the CDR3 is TGTGCCAGCAGCCCCCAAGCCTCGTCAAGACTAGCCGAGCAGTACTTC.